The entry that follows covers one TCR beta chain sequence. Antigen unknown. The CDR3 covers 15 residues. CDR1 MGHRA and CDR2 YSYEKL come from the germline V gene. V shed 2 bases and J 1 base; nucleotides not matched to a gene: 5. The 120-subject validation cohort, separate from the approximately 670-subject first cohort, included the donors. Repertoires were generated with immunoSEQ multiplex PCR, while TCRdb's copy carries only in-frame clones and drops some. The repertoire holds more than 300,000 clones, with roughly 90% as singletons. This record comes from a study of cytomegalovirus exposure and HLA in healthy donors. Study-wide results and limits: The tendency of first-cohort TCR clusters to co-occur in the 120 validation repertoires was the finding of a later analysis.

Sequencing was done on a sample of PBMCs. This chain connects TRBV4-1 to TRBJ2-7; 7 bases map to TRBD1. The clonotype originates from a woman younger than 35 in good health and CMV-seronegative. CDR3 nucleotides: TGCGCCAGCAGCCAAAGCCAGGGGGTGTCCTACGAGCAGTACTTC. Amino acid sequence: CASSQSQGVSYEQYF.